Each of the 2 T cell receptor beta chains below was sequenced from the same sample in a study of PD-1 blockade in classical Hodgkin lymphoma. TCRdb's table, derived via immunoSEQ multiplex PCR, lists solely in-frame clones and lacks some. The sample holds roughly 41,000 clones, 69% seen once. The time point is: cycle 4 day 1 (C4D1), after less than 7 weeks of nivolumab. With no exception, relapse followed autologous stem cell transplantation in all patients, and brentuximab vedotin exposure varied. Here the sequenced sample was peripheral blood mononuclear cells (PBMCs), taken before the fourth cycle of nivolumab. Every receptor here comes from a human donor with classical Hodgkin lymphoma.

The chain carries TRBV6-4 and TRBJ1-1; D perhaps matches TRBD1 (5 bases). There are 12 residues in the CDR3. Germline CDR1 MRHNA, CDR2 SNTAGT. Between the trimmed V and J ends, which lost 6 bases and 1 base, there was a span of 6 bases. The CDR3 nucleotides read TGTGCCAGCAGGGGACGGAACACTGAAGCTTTCTTT. It specifies CASRGRNTEAFF.

The V and J genes are TRBV7-8 and TRBJ1-6, with D possibly TRBD1 on 6 matching bases. The CDR3 extends over 15 amino acids. Germline V gives CDR1 SGHVS, CDR2 FQNEAQ. Trimming took 0 bases from V and 13 from J, leaving 16 bases between them. CDR3 nucleotides: TGTGCCAGCAGCTTAGCGGGGGCAGGGGAGGGGCCCCTCCACTTT. Its protein is CASSLAGAGEGPLHF.